A selection of T cell receptor beta chains follows, all from one sample in a study of regulatory T cells in long-lasting Graves disease. TCRdb analysed the multiplex PCR reads with MiXCR anew, one entry per CDR3 protein. Of about 620,000 distinct CDR3 sequences listed, about 16% are singletons. This sample also appeared in a second study, on T cells in Graves' hyperthyroidism and ophthalmopathy.

The specimen was peripheral blood mononuclear cells (PBMCs), collected at new diagnosis, from a patient treated with antithyroid drugs. These receptors originate from a woman younger than 45 with Graves disease. Each CDR3 is given with its conserved first and last residue. A D gene is named only where the DNA matches it firmly. Rows give clone size only sometimes, using once, few, many, or a class for an expanded clone.

V	size	J	D	DNA	CDR3
TRBV7-2	many	TRBJ2-2	.	TGTGCCAGCAGCTTTGCCGGGACACACACCGGGGAGCTGTTTTTT	CASSFAGTHTGELFF
TRBV9	.	TRBJ2-4	TRBD2	TGTGCCAGCAGCGTAGCGGGAGGGCCCTGGGACATTCAGTACTTC	CASSVAGGPWDIQYF
TRBV20-1	.	TRBJ2-1	.	TGCAGTGCTAGAGAGCAAGGGCTCAATGAGCAGTTCTTC	CSAREQGLNEQFF
TRBV6-1	.	TRBJ2-1	.	TGTGCCAGCAGTCGATTCTCCTACAATGAGCAGTTCTTC	CASSRFSYNEQFF
TRBV7-6	.	TRBJ1-1	.	TGTGCCAGCGGCTTAGGCGTTGAAGCTTTCTTT	CASGLGVEAFF
TRBV3-1	.	TRBJ2-7	.	TGTGCCAGCAGCCAAAAAGTTATCGGTTGGGAGCAGTACTTC	CASSQKVIGWEQYF
TRBV28	.	TRBJ1-5	.	TGTGCCAGCAGTCCGCGGACCTTCAATAGGCAGCCCCAGCATTTT	CASSPRTFNRQPQHF
TRBV7-9	.	TRBJ1-3	.	TGTGCCAGCAGCTTTGGGCGGATCGGAGGCACCATATATTTT	CASSFGRIGGTIYF
TRBV5-1	many	TRBJ1-1	TRBD1	TGCGCCAGCAGCGCCGGGACAGCTTTGAACACTGAAGCTTTCTTT	CASSAGTALNTEAFF
TRBV7-2	many	TRBJ2-2	TRBD2	TGTGCCAGCAGCCGACGGACTAGCGGGAGCGGTGGGGAGCTGTTTTTT	CASSRRTSGSGGELFF
TRBV5-1	many	TRBJ1-2	TRBD1	TGCGCCAGCAGCTTGGAAGGGGGCGTTTTTGATGGCTACACCTTC	CASSLEGGVFDGYTF
TRBV18	few	TRBJ1-2	.	TGTGCCAGCTCTCCCGGACAGCAAGCTAACTATGGCTACACCTTC	CASSPGQQANYGYTF
TRBV5-1	many	TRBJ2-3	TRBD2	TGTGCCAGCAGGACTAGCGGAAGCACAGATACGCAGTATTTT	CASRTSGSTDTQYF
TRBV5-1	many	TRBJ1-1	.	TGCGCCAGCTTCGGTGGAGGTAACCCTGAAGCTTTCTTT	CASFGGGNPEAFF
TRBV7-9	.	TRBJ1-6	TRBD1	TGTGCCAGCAGCTTTACAGGGGCCGCCGCTTTATCACCCCTCCACTTT	CASSFTGAAALSPLHF
TRBV28	many	TRBJ2-7	.	TGTGCCAGCAGATCCTTTTCTTTCCCTGGGACCTACGAGCAGTACTTC	CASRSFSFPGTYEQYF
TRBV19	.	TRBJ2-2	.	TGTGCCAGTAGTATAGATCAAGGGGCAAGCGGGGAGCTGTTTTTT	CASSIDQGASGELFF
TRBV6-2/TRBV6-3	many	TRBJ2-6	.	TGTGCCAGCAGTTATGGGGCCAACGTCCTGACTTTC	CASSYGANVLTF
TRBV6-1	many	TRBJ2-2	TRBD1	TGTGCCAGCAGAGGAACCGGGACAGGGTTATCCGGGGAGCTGTTTTTT	CASRGTGTGLSGELFF
TRBV30	.	TRBJ1-1	.	TGTGCCTGGAGTGTACGGGCACACACTGAAGCTTTCTTT	CAWSVRAHTEAFF
TRBV7-2	many	TRBJ1-5	.	TGTGCCAGCAGCTTAGTTCAGGATCAGCCCCAGCATTTT	CASSLVQDQPQHF
TRBV5-1	few	TRBJ2-5	TRBD2	TGCGCCAGCAGCCCGGGGACTACCCCAGGCTTCACCGTAAAGACCCAGTACTTC	CASSPGTTPGFTVKTQYF
TRBV19	.	TRBJ1-2	.	TGTGCCAGTAGTACGCCCAATACAGGCACCAATGGCTACACCTTC	CASSTPNTGTNGYTF
TRBV20-1	many	TRBJ1-1	TRBD1	TGCAGTGCCACTATACAGGGGGTAACTGAAGCTTTCTTT	CSATIQGVTEAFF
TRBV5-1	few	TRBJ2-4	.	TGCGCCAGCAGCTTGGGGACCCAAAACATTCAGTACTTC	CASSLGTQNIQYF
TRBV7-2	many	TRBJ2-1	.	TGTGCCAGCAGCTTAGAACGGTACGGTGAGCAGTTCTTC	CASSLERYGEQFF
TRBV7-2	.	TRBJ2-3	TRBD2	TGTGCCAGCAGCTCGGGACTAGCGTCCTACACAGATACGCAGTATTTT	CASSSGLASYTDTQYF
TRBV15	.	TRBJ2-2	.	TGTGCCACCAGCACCGACTTACCAGAGACCGGGGAGCTGTTTTTT	CATSTDLPETGELFF
TRBV28	many	TRBJ2-1	TRBD1	TGTGCCAGCAGTCGGTACCGGGACAGGGGACGGTCGGGCTACAATGAGCAGTTCTTC	CASSRYRDRGRSGYNEQFF
TRBV7-9	many	TRBJ2-3	.	TGTGCCAGCAGCTTAGACGCGGGTCGCACAGATACGCAGTATTTT	CASSLDAGRTDTQYF
TRBV27	.	TRBJ2-7	.	TGTGCCAGCAGTTTAATGGTTGGTAGCCTCTACGAGCAGTACTTC	CASSLMVGSLYEQYF
TRBV9	.	TRBJ2-2	TRBD2	TGTGCCAGCAGCCCCCGGGGGGTGCAGTCCGGGGAGCTGTTTTTT	CASSPRGVQSGELFF
TRBV7-8	few	TRBJ2-5	TRBD2	TGTGCCAGCAGCTTAGGTCCTCGGGAGGTACTACAAGAGACCCAGTACTTC	CASSLGPREVLQETQYF
TRBV20-1	.	TRBJ2-1	.	TGCAGTGCTAGAGCCTCCCTAAGGAGTGAGCAGTTCTTC	CSARASLRSEQFF
TRBV7-2	many	TRBJ1-1	.	TGTGCCAGCAGCTTTTTTGCCTCGAACACTGAAGCTTTCTTT	CASSFFASNTEAFF
TRBV7-8	few	TRBJ2-7	TRBD1	TGTGCCAGTAGCTTAGGGGACAGGGGGCGCAACGGGCAGTACTTC	CASSLGDRGRNGQYF
TRBV11-2	many	TRBJ1-6	.	TGTGCCAGCAGCTCGAGACAGAGCTCCTATAATTCACCCCTCCACTTT	CASSSRQSSYNSPLHF
TRBV2	many	TRBJ2-1	.	TGTGCCAGCAGAGATTTCGTAGGTACGAATGAGCAGTTCTTC	CASRDFVGTNEQFF